These 17 T cell receptor beta chains originate from one sample sequenced in a study of blood T cells in healthy people across ages. Sample-barcoded 5' priming and a J-beta primer mix drove a second PCR of roughly 6 to 12 cycles. TCRdb itself ran the 5' RACE reads through MiXCR, one entry per CDR3 protein. The sample shows approximately 730,000 distinct CDR3 sequences, roughly 43% of them seen only once. Sequencing used blood. The source is a woman aged 60-75 years in good health.

In this sample, this clonotype turned up a few times. V gene TRBV4-3 combines with J gene TRBJ1-2; perhaps TRBD1 as D (6 bases). Between the trimmed V and J ends, which lost 5 bases and 12 bases, there was a span of 19 bases. The CDR3 has 13 residues. Germline assignment: CDR1 LGHNA and CDR2 YSLEER. The chain's CDR3 is CASSVGQLSTHTF. As DNA, the CDR3 is TGCGCCAGCAGCGTAGGACAGCTCTCTACCCACACCTTC.

The chain has TRBV7-2 and TRBJ2-5; no definite D call. This CDR3 spans 15 amino acids. V was pared by 1 base and J by 1 base, with 10 bases between. CDR1 is SGHTA, CDR2 FQGNSA, per germline. CDR3 sequence (DNA): TGTGCCAGCAGCTTAGGGCAAAAAGGCCAAGAGACCCAGTACTTC. Its protein product is CASSLGQKGQETQYF.

The chain uses TRBV4-3 and TRBJ2-4; 7 bases map to TRBD1. J gave up 10 bases and V 0 bases, and 6 bases lay outside the gene matches. Looked up from germline, CDR1 is LGHNA and CDR2 is YSLEER. The CDR3 totals 14 residues. The CDR3 DNA is TGCGCCAGCAGCCAAGAAACAGGGGTTGGGATTCAGTACTTC. Residues: CASSQETGVGIQYF.

The rearrangement joins TRBV6-5 to TRBJ1-2; weak D call: TRBD1 (5 bases). The CDR3 loop spans 13 amino acids. The germline gives CDR1 MNHEY, CDR2 SVGAGI. Between the trimmed V and J ends, which lost 6 bases and 4 bases, there was a span of 12 bases. The CDR3 here is CASSLGPFYGYTF. CDR3 nucleotide sequence: TGTGCCAGCAGCCTGGGACCGTTCTATGGCTACACCTTC.

The CDR3 DNA reads as TGCGCCAGCAGCTTGGCCGGTCGCGGGGGGGCCTATGAGCAGTTCTTC. It specifies CASSLAGRGGAYEQFF. The chain combines TRBV5-1 with TRBJ2-1, with TRBD2 identical over 9 bases. V was pared by 0 bases and J by 8 bases, with 9 bases of the junction left unmatched. Germline V lookup: CDR1 SGHRS, CDR2 YFSETQ. The CDR3 length is 16 residues.

The genes are TRBV11-3 and TRBJ2-1; 8 bases match TRBD2. The CDR3 has 14 residues. CDR1 SGHNT and CDR2 YENEEA come from the germline V gene. V was pared by 2 bases and J by 9 bases, with 6 bases of the junction left unmatched. The CDR3: CASSLSGGATEQFF. The CDR3 DNA follows: TGTGCCAGCAGCTTATCCGGGGGGGCGACTGAGCAGTTCTTC.

This CDR3 is CASKPSGITDTQYF. CDR3 in DNA: TGCGCCAGCAAGCCTAGCGGGATCACAGATACGCAGTATTTT. The V call is TRBV10-1, the J call TRBJ2-3; 9 bases map to TRBD2. CDR3 length: 14 amino acids. V dropped 7 bases and J dropped 2; count of bases not matched to a gene: 4. The V gene's germline CDR1 is WNHNN and CDR2 SYGVQD (reference sequence).

This clonotype was seen only a few times. The V gene is TRBV19, the J gene TRBJ2-1, with D perhaps matching TRBD1 (7 bases). The germline V and J ends were trimmed by 5 bases and 8 bases, with 22 bases remaining between them. Germline V gene data show CDR1 as LNHDA and CDR2 as SQIVND (reference sequence). This CDR3 comprises 16 residues. The CDR3 is CASSRQGGPTGDEQFF. The CDR3 DNA reads as TGTGCCAGTAGTCGTCAGGGGGGCCCCACGGGGGATGAGCAGTTCTTC.

This clonotype has more than one count but fewer than ten. The rearrangement joins TRBV20-1 to TRBJ1-1; D gene uncertain. The CDR3 sequence is 13 residues long. Per the germline V gene, CDR1 is DFQATT and CDR2 is SNEGSKA (reference sequence). The V and J ends lost 1 base and 1 base respectively, with 7 bases between them. The CDR3: CSARVGSNTEAFF. In DNA, the CDR3 is TGCAGTGCTAGAGTGGGGTCGAACACTGAAGCTTTCTTT.

This chain connects TRBV30 to TRBJ2-1; 13 nucleotides line up with TRBD2. The CDR3 runs 17 residues. After removal of 0 bases from V and 10 bases from J, the junction contained 12 bases not matched to a gene. Per the germline V gene, CDR1 is GTSNPN and CDR2 is SVGIG (reference sequence). The CDR3 sequence is CAWSVSRTSGGGGEQFF. The CDR3 DNA follows: TGTGCCTGGAGTGTAAGCAGGACTAGCGGGGGAGGAGGAGAGCAGTTCTTC.

This clonotype was counted between two and nine times. The chain employs TRBV7-9 and TRBJ2-5; weak D call: TRBD2 (6 bases). The V and J ends lost 5 bases and 5 bases respectively, with 21 bases between them. This CDR3 contains 16 residues. Germline V gives CDR1 SEHNR, CDR2 FQNEAQ (reference sequence). CDR3 coding DNA: TGTGCCAGCAGCCCCAGGAGCCCTTGGGGGGAGGAGACCCAGTACTTC. Translation gives CASSPRSPWGEETQYF.

This chain links TRBV6-5 with TRBJ1-6; the match to TRBD1 covers 12 bases. Per germline, CDR1 MNHEY and CDR2 SVGAGI. CDR3 length: 16 amino acids. V lost 2 bases and J lost 8; bases outside the gene matches: 4. The CDR3 DNA reads as TGTGCCAGCAGTTACGGGACAGGGGGCGGTCATTCACCCCTCCACTTT. Protein: CASSYGTGGGHSPLHF.

This clonotype occurred a few times. The rearrangement joins TRBV12-3 or TRBV12-4 to TRBJ2-3; tentatively, D is TRBD2 (5 bases). The DNA end is more similar to TRBJ2-5, so the J call may be wrong. This CDR3 has 12 residues. The CDR3 DNA reads as TGTGCCAGCAGTAGCGGACTGGACACCCAGTACTTC. The encoded protein is CASSSGLDTQYF.

The rearrangement joins TRBV6-5 to TRBJ2-1, with a tentative D call TRBD1 (5 bases). V was cut by 5 bases and J by 9 bases, with 20 bases left in between. Germline CDR1 and CDR2: MNHEY and SVGAGI. CDR3 size: 15 residues. Here the CDR3 DNA reads TGTGCCAGCAGTCCCTCTAGACGGACAAGGGGTGAGCAGTTCTTC. Its translation: CASSPSRRTRGEQFF.

The V and J genes are TRBV29-1 and TRBJ1-2; no clear D. There are 10 residues in the CDR3. Trimming took off 2 bases at V and 4 bases at J, with 2 bases between the two ends. Germline CDR1 reads SQVTM; CDR2 reads ANQGSEA. The chain's CDR3 is CSVESYGYTF. The CDR3 DNA is TGCAGCGTTGAAAGCTATGGCTACACCTTC.

V usage is TRBV7-2 and J usage is TRBJ1-2; possibly TRBD1 for D (6 bases). CDR3 size: 15 residues. The germline CDR1 and CDR2 sequences are SGHTA and FQGNSA. V was shortened by 5 bases and J by 4 bases, with 17 bases between the two germline ends. Written as DNA, the CDR3 is TGTGCCAGCAGCCTAGGACAGACCTATCGCTATGGCTACACCTTC. It specifies CASSLGQTYRYGYTF.

The V and J genes are TRBV5-5 and TRBJ2-7; D remains ambiguous. Trimming removed 0 bases from V and 3 bases from J, with 10 bases in between. Germline V gene lookup returns CDR1 SGHKS and CDR2 YYEKEE (reference sequence). The CDR3 is 14 residues long. The CDR3 DNA reads as TGTGCCAGCAGCTTGGGGGCGGATTTCTACGAGCAGTACTTC. Encoded protein: CASSLGADFYEQYF.